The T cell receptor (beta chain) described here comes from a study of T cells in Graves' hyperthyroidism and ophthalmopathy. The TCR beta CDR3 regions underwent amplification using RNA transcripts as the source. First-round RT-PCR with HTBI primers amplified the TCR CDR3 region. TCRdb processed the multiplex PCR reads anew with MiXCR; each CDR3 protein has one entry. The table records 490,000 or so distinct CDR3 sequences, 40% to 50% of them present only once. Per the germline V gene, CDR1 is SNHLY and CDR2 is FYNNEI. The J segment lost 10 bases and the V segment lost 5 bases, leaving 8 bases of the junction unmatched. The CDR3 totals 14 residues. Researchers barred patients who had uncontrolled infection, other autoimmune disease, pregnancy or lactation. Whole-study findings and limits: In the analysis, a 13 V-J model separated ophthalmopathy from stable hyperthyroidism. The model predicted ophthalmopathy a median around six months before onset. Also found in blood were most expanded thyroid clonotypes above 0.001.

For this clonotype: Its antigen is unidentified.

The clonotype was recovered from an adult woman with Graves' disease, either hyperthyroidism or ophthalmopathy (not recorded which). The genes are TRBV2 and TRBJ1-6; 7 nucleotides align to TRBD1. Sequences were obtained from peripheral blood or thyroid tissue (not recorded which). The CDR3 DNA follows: TGTGCCAGCAGTTTGGGAACAGGGGCGTCACCCCTCCACTTT. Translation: CASSLGTGASPLHF. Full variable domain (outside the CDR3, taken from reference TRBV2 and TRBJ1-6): EPEVTQTPSHQVTQMGQEVILRCVPISNHLYFYWYRQILGQKVEFLVSFYNNEISEKSEIFDDQFSVERPDGSNFTLKIRSTKLEDSAMYFCASSLGTGASPLHFGNGTRLTVT.